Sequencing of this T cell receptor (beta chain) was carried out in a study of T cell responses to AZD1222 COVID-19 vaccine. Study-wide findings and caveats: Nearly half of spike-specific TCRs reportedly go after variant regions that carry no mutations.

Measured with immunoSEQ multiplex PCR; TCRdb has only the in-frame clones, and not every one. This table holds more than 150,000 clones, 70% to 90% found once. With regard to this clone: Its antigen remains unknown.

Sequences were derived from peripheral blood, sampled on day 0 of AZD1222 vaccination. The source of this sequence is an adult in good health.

The CDR3: CASSQEGGWEYGYTF. Written as DNA, the CDR3 is TGCGCCAGCAGCCAAGAGGGCGGATGGGAGTATGGCTACACCTTC. The chain carries TRBV4-3 and TRBJ1-2; D is uncertain. This CDR3 is 15 amino acids long. The V end was cut by 0 bases, the J end by 5 bases, with 13 bases between. Germline V CDR1 and CDR2: LGHNA, YSLEER.